This TCR beta chain derives from a study of cytomegalovirus exposure and HLA in healthy donors. The V and J ends lost 3 bases and 3 bases respectively, with 15 bases between them. Germline V gene data show CDR1 as MNHNS and CDR2 as SASEGT. This CDR3 spans 15 amino acids. 13 Jbeta primers and 60 Vbeta primers were used for the PCR. Sequenced by immunoSEQ multiplex PCR; TCRdb stores in-frame clones only, minus some. The table has 150,000 to 200,000 clones, 83% seen once. The V gene is TRBV6-1, the J gene TRBJ2-7; a possible D gene is TRBD2 (6 bases). This clonotype was sampled from a man aged 45 to 65 in good health and CMV-seropositive. Sequenced input: PBMCs. The CDR3 DNA reads as TGTGCCAGCAGTGACCCGGGACTGGAGGGCTACGAGCAGTACTTC. Its protein product is CASSDPGLEGYEQYF.